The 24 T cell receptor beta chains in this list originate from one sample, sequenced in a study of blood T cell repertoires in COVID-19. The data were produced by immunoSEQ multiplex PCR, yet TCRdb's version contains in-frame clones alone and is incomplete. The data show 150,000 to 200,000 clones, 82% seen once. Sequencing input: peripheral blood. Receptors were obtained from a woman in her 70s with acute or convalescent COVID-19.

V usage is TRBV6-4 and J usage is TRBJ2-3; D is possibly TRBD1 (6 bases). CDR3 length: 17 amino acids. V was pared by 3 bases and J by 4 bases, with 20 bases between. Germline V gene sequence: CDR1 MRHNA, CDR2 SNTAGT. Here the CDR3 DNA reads TGTGCCAGCAGTGAAGGGGCCGGGACAAACCCAGCAGATACGCAGTATTTT. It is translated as CASSEGAGTNPADTQYF.

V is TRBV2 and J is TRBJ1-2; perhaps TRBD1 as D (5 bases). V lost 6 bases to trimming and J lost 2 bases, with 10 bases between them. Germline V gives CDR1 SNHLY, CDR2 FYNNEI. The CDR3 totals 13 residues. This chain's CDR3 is CASRGGGNYGYTF. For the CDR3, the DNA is TGTGCCAGCAGGGGCGGGGGAAACTATGGCTACACCTTC.

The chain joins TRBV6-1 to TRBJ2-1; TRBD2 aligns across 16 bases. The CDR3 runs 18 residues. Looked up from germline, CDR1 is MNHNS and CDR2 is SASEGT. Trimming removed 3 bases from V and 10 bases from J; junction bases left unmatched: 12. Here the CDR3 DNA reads TGTGCCAGCAGTGACTTGGGACTAGCGGGAGGGCCCGAGGGGGAGCAGTTCTTC. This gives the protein CASSDLGLAGGPEGEQFF.

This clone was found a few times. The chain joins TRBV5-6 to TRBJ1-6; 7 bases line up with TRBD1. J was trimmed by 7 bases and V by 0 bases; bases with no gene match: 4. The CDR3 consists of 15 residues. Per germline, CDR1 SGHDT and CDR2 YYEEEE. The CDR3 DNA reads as TGTGCCAGCAGCTTGGATAGGGGGCCCAATTCACCCCTCCACTTT. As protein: CASSLDRGPNSPLHF.

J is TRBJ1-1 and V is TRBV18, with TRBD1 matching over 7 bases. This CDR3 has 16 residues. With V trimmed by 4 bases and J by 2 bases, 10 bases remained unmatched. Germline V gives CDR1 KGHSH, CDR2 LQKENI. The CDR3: CASSQGADIGNTEAFF. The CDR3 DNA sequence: TGTGCCAGCTCACAGGGGGCGGATATTGGTAACACTGAAGCTTTCTTT.

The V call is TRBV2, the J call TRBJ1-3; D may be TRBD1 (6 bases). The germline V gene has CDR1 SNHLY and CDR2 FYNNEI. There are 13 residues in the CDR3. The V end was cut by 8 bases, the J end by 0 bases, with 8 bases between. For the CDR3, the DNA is TGTGCCAGCTGGGACATCTCTGGAAACACCATATATTTT. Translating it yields CASWDISGNTIYF.

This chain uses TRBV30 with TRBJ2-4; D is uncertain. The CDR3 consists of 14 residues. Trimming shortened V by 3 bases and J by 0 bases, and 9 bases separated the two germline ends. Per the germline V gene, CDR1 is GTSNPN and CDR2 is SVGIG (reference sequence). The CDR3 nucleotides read TGTGCCTGGAGCTTTTCAGTAGCCAAAAACATTCAGTACTTC. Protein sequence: CAWSFSVAKNIQYF.

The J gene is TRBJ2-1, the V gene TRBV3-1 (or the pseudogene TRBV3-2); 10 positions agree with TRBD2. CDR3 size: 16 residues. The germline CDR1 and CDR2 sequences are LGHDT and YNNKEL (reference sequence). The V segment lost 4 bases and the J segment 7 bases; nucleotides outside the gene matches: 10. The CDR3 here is CASSPHHGTSVNEQFF. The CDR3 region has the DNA TGTGCCAGCAGCCCCCATCACGGGACTAGCGTGAATGAGCAGTTCTTC.

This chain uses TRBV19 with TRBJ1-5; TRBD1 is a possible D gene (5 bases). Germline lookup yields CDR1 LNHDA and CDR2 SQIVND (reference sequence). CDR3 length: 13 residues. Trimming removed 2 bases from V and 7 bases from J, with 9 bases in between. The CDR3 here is CASSIRGGQPQHF. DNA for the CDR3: TGTGCCAGTAGTATAAGGGGCGGACAGCCCCAGCATTTT.

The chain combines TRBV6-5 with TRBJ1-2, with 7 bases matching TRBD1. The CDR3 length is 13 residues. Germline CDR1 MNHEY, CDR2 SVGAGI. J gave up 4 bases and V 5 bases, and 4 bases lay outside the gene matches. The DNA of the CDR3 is TGTGCCAGCAGTATCGACAGGGCCTATGGCTACACCTTC. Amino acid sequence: CASSIDRAYGYTF.

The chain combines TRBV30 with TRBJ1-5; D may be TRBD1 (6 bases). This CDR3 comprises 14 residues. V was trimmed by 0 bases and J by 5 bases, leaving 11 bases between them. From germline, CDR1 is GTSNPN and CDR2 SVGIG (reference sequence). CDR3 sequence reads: CAWSVGNRDQPQHF. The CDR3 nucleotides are TGTGCCTGGAGTGTAGGGAACAGGGATCAGCCCCAGCATTTT.

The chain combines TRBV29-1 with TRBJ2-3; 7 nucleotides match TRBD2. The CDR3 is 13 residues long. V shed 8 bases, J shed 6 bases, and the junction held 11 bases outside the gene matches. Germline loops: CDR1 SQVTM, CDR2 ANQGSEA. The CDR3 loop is CSPDGAGVDTQYF. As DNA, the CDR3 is TGCAGCCCCGACGGGGCGGGAGTGGATACGCAGTATTTT.

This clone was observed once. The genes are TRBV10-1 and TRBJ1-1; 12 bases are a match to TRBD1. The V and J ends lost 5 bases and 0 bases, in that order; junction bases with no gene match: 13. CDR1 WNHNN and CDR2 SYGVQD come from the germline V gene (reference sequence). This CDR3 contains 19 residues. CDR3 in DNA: TGCGCCAGCAGTATTTTTCCGGGACAGGGGGCCCGATTGAACACTGAAGCTTTCTTT. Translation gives CASSIFPGQGARLNTEAFF.

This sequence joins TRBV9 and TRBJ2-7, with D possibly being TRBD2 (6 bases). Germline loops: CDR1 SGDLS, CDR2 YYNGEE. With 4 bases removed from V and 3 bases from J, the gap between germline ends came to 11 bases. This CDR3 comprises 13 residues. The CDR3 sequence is CASSPWGDYEQYF. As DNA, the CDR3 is TGTGCCAGCAGCCCCTGGGGGGACTACGAGCAGTACTTC.

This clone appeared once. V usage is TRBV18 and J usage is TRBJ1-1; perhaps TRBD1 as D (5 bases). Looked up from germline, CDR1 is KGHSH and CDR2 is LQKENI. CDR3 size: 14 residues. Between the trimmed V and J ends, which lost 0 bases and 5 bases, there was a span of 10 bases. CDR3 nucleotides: TGTGCCAGCTCACCACCTCCAGGGAAGACTGAAGCTTTCTTT. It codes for CASSPPPGKTEAFF.

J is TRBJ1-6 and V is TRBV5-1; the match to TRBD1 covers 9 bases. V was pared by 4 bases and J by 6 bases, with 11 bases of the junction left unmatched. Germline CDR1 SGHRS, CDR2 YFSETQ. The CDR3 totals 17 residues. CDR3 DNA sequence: TGCGCCAGCAGCCCAAAATGGACAGGGGCGGGTAATTCACCCCTCCACTTT. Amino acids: CASSPKWTGAGNSPLHF.

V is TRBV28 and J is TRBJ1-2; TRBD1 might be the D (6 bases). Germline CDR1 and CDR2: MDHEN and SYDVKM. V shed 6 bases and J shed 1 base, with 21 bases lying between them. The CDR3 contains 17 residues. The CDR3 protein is CASRSQRSDSFNYGYTF. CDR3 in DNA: TGTGCCAGCAGAAGCCAACGTTCGGACAGTTTTAACTATGGCTACACCTTC.

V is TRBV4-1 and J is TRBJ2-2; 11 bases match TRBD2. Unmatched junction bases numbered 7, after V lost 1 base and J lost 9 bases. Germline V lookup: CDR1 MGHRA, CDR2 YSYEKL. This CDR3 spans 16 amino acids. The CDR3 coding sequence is TGCGCCAGCAGCCAAGTGGCTAGCGGGAGGCCGAGGGAGCTGTTTTTT. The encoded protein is CASSQVASGRPRELFF.

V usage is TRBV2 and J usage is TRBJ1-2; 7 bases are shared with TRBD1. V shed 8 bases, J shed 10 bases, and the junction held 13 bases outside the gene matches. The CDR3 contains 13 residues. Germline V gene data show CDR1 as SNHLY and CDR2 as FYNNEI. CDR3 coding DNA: TGTGCCAGCCGAGGAGGGGGCCCCGAGGACTACACCTTC. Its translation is CASRGGGPEDYTF.

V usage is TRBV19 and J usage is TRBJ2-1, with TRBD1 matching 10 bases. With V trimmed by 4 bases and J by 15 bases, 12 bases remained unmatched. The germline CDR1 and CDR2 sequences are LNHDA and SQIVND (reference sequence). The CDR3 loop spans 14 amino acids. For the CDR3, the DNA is TGTGCCAGTAGTAGGCCCTCGACAGGGGGCCCGCCGTTCTTC. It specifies CASSRPSTGGPPFF.

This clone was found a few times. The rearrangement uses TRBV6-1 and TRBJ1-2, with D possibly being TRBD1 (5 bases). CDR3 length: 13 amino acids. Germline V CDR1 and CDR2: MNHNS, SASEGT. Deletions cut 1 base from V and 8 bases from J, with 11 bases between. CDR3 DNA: TGTGCCAGCAGTGAAGGGTGGGGGAGGGGCTACACCTTC. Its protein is CASSEGWGRGYTF.

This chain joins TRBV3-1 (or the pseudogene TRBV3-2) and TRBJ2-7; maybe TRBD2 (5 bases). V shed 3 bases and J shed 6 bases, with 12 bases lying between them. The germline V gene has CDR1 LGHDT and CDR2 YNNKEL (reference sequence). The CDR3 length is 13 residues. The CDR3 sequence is CASSHGDAGEQYF. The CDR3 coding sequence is TGTGCCAGCAGCCATGGGGATGCGGGCGAGCAGTACTTC.

The CDR3 sequence is CASSIGQADYGYTF. The CDR3 DNA sequence: TGTGCCAGCAGCATCGGACAGGCCGACTATGGCTACACCTTC. This chain links TRBV5-4 with TRBJ1-2; TRBD1 aligns across 7 bases. This CDR3 has 14 residues. The trim removed 4 bases at V and 3 bases at J, leaving 6 bases unmatched. Germline-derived CDR1 and CDR2 are SGHNT and YYREEE (reference sequence). The full variable domain, in which reference TRBV5-4 and TRBJ1-2 provide the parts outside the CDR3, is ETGVTQSPTHLIKTRGQQVTLRCSSQSGHNTVSWYQQALGQGPQFIFQYYREEENGRGNFPPRFSGLQFPNYSSELNVNALELDDSALYLCASSIGQADYGYTFGSGTRLTVV.

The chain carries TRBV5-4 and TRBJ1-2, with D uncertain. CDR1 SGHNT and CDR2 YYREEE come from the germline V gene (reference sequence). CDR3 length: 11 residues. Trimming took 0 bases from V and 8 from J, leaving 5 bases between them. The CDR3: CASSLGGGYTF. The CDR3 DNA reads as TGTGCCAGCAGCTTGGGTGGCGGCTACACCTTC.